What follows describes a single TCR beta chain. Its target is unknown. These data belong to a study of T cell responses to AZD1222 COVID-19 vaccine. General study points: The reported proportion of spike-specific TCRs targeting unmutated variant regions was nearly half. The study found Spike-specific TCR breadth and depth rose after two AZD1222 doses.

Method: immunoSEQ multiplex PCR; TCRdb's copy keeps in-frame clones and lacks some. Of around 110,000 clones detected, about 92% appear once; the ten largest clones hold about 3%. This TCR derives from an adult in good health. The sample in question was peripheral blood, obtained on day 0 of AZD1222 vaccination.

In DNA form, the CDR3 reads TGTGCCAGCAGCCGGGACAGGCGTAATGAAAAACTGTTTTTT. Translating gives CASSRDRRNEKLFF. The chain recombines TRBV2 with TRBJ1-4; 8 bases align to TRBD1. This CDR3 has 14 amino acids. V lost 6 bases to trimming and J lost 4 bases; unmatched junction nucleotides: 4. Germline lookup yields CDR1 SNHLY and CDR2 FYNNEI.